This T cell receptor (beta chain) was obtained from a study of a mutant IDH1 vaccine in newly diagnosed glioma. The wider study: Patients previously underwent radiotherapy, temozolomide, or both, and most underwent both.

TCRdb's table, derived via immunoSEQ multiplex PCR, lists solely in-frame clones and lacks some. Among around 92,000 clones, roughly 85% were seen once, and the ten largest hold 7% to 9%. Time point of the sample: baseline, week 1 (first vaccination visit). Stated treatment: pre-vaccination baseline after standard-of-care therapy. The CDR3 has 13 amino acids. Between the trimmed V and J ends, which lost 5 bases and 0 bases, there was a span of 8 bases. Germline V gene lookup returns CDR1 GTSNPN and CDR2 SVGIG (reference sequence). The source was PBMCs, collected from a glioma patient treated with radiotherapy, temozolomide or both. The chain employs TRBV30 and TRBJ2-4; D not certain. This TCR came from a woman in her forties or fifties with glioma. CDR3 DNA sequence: TGTGCCTGGGCCAGGCTAGCCAAAAACATTCAGTACTTC. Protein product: CAWARLAKNIQYF.